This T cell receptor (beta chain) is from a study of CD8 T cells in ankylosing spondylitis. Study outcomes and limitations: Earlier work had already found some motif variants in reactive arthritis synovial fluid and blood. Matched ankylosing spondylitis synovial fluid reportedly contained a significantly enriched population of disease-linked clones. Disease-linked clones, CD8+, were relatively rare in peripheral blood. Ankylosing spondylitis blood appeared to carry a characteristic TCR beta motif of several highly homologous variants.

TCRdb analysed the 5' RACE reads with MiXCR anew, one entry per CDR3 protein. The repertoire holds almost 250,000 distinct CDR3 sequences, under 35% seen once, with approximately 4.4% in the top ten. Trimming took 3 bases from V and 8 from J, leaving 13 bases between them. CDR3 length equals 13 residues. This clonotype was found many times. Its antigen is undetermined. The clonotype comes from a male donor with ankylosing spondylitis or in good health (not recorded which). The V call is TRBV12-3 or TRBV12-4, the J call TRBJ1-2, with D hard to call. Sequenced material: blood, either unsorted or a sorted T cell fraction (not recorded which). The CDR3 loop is CASSLGVTVGYTF. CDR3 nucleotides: TGTGCCAGCAGTTTGGGCGTTACAGTAGGCTACACCTTC.